The 28 T cell receptor beta chains reported below all come from one sample, sequenced in a study of T cell changes during pregnancy in multiple sclerosis. Profiled with immunoSEQ multiplex PCR; TCRdb holds only in-frame clones, not every one. The profile shows around 83,000 clones, about 89% of them singletons. The material was CD4+ T cells from peripheral blood mononuclear cells, obtained in the second trimester of pregnancy. Receptors were obtained from a female donor with multiple sclerosis, enrolled in a pregnancy study.

The rearrangement uses TRBV11-2 and TRBJ1-3, with 7 bases that match TRBD1. V lost 8 bases to trimming and J lost 4 bases; unmatched junction nucleotides: 11. This CDR3 comprises 15 residues. Germline values: CDR1 SGHAT, CDR2 FQNNGV. In nucleotides, the CDR3 is TGTGCCAGCGGGGGAGACAGGGTCCTGGGAAACACCATATATTTT. The encoded protein is CASGGDRVLGNTIYF. Using reference TRBV11-2 and TRBJ1-3 for the parts outside the CDR3, the full variable domain is EAGVAQSPRYKIIEKRQSVAFWCNPISGHATLYWYQQILGQGPKLLIQFQNNGVVDDSQLPKDRFSAERLKGVDSTLKIQPAKLEDSAVYLCASGGDRVLGNTIYFGEGSWLTVV.

The chain recombines TRBV2 with TRBJ2-7; perhaps TRBD1 as D (5 bases). Germline lookup yields CDR1 SNHLY and CDR2 FYNNEI. This CDR3 contains 15 residues. Trimming stripped 6 bases from V and 2 bases from J, with 17 bases between. CDR3 protein: CASRQERKGTYEQYF. The DNA of the CDR3 is TGTGCCAGCAGGCAAGAGCGTAAGGGGACCTACGAGCAGTACTTC.

The V gene is TRBV28, the J gene TRBJ2-2, with 9 bases fitting TRBD1. The CDR3 totals 16 residues. Per germline, CDR1 MDHEN and CDR2 SYDVKM. V trimming: 6 bases; J trimming: 6 bases; junction bases outside the gene matches: 11. In DNA, the CDR3 is TGTGCCAGCAGGATGGGACAGGGTATCTCTTCCGGGGAGCTGTTTTTT. Translating gives CASRMGQGISSGELFF.

V and J are TRBV5-1 and TRBJ1-2; D ambiguous. This CDR3 contains 13 residues. Germline values: CDR1 SGHRS, CDR2 YFSETQ. The V end lost 0 bases, the J end lost 8 bases, and 11 bases lay between the germline ends. The CDR3 DNA sequence: TGCGCCAGCAGCTTGGGACTTCTGTGGGGCTACACCTTC. This translates into CASSLGLLWGYTF.

The chain recombines TRBV6-6 with TRBJ1-2; tentatively, D is TRBD1 (5 bases). Germline loops: CDR1 MNHNY, CDR2 SVGAGI (reference sequence). This CDR3 has 14 amino acids. V was shortened by 1 base and J by 4 bases, with 10 bases between the two germline ends. For the CDR3, the DNA is TGTGCCAGCAGTTACTTGACAGAGCTCTATGGCTACACCTTC. Encoded protein: CASSYLTELYGYTF.

This chain connects TRBV10-3 to TRBJ2-3; a possible D gene is TRBD1 (7 bases). Per the germline V gene, CDR1 is ENHRY and CDR2 is SYGVKD. This CDR3 spans 20 amino acids. Trimming removed 2 bases from V and 0 bases from J, with 24 bases in between. The CDR3 spells CAISEGIQGGGTTSTDTQYF. The CDR3 DNA reads as TGTGCCATCAGTGAGGGGATCCAGGGGGGAGGCACTACTAGCACAGATACGCAGTATTTT.

The chain links TRBV2 to TRBJ2-1; unclear D gene. Trimming pared 3 bases from V and 15 bases from J, leaving 15 bases between. The germline V gene encodes CDR1 SNHLY and CDR2 FYNNEI. There are 12 residues in the CDR3. The CDR3: CASSDESRRLFF. CDR3 nucleotide sequence: TGTGCCAGCAGTGATGAGTCTAGACGTCTGTTCTTC.

This chain uses TRBV6-6 with TRBJ1-3, with D uncertain. The V end lost 6 bases, the J end lost 4 bases, and 7 bases lay between the germline ends. Germline lookup yields CDR1 MNHNY and CDR2 SVGAGI (reference sequence). There are 12 residues in the CDR3. The CDR3 DNA is TGTGCCAGCAGATCTTCGGGAAACACCATATATTTT. It codes for CASRSSGNTIYF.

This clone was seen a single time. The V call is TRBV19, the J call TRBJ1-4; weak D call: TRBD1 (5 bases). Germline V gene data show CDR1 as LNHDA and CDR2 as SQIVND (reference sequence). V gave up 3 bases and J gave up 1 base, with 12 bases separating them. The CDR3 is 16 amino acids. The CDR3 loop reads CASSILNRRTNEKLFF. CDR3 coding DNA: TGTGCCAGTAGTATCTTAAACAGGCGAACTAATGAAAAACTGTTTTTT.

In its sample, this clone was seen once. This rearrangement joins TRBV30 to TRBJ2-2; possibly TRBD1 for D (5 bases). This CDR3 contains 14 residues. Germline V gives CDR1 GTSNPN, CDR2 SVGIG (reference sequence). Trimming stripped 2 bases from V and 1 base from J, with 8 bases between. The CDR3 loop is CAWSLDKNTGELFF. CDR3 sequence (DNA): TGTGCCTGGAGTCTGGACAAGAACACCGGGGAGCTGTTTTTT.

This clone was seen just once. V is TRBV7-2 and J is TRBJ2-2; TRBD1 agrees at 9 bases. Germline CDR1 SGHTA, CDR2 FQGNSA. The CDR3 has 16 residues. Losses at the gene ends were 1 base for V and 3 bases for J; bases not matched to a gene: 3. This CDR3 reads CASSLGGQGYTGELFF. The CDR3 DNA reads as TGTGCCAGCAGCTTAGGGGGACAGGGATACACCGGGGAGCTGTTTTTT.

The chain carries TRBV16 and TRBJ1-3; 7 nucleotides align to TRBD1. The CDR3 is 17 amino acids. V shed 1 base and J 1 base; nucleotides not matched to a gene: 7. The germline gives CDR1 KGHSY, CDR2 FQNENV. The CDR3 region is CASSQFGTTGSGNTIYF. In nucleotides, the CDR3 is TGTGCCAGCAGCCAATTCGGGACGACAGGGTCTGGAAACACCATATATTTT.

V and J are TRBV7-6 and TRBJ2-5; 8 nucleotides agree with TRBD1. The V segment lost 7 bases and the J segment 2 bases; nucleotides outside the gene matches: 9. The CDR3 covers 15 residues. Germline CDR1 is SGHVS and CDR2 is FNYEAQ. CDR3: CASIPGGVPQETQYF. CDR3 bases: TGTGCCAGCATCCCAGGGGGCGTACCGCAAGAGACCCAGTACTTC.

V usage is TRBV9 and J usage is TRBJ2-1; the match to TRBD1 covers 9 bases. The CDR3 has 15 residues. The germline CDR1 and CDR2 sequences are SGDLS and YYNGEE. V was pared by 2 bases and J by 5 bases, with 5 bases of the junction left unmatched. The DNA of the CDR3 is TGTGCCAGCAGCGTCCGGGACAGGGCGAACAATGAGCAGTTCTTC. Protein: CASSVRDRANNEQFF.

This chain uses TRBV11-2 with TRBJ1-3; a possible D gene is TRBD1 (6 bases). Trimming took 2 bases from V and 0 from J, leaving 8 bases between them. This CDR3 is 15 amino acids long. Germline CDR1 reads SGHAT; CDR2 reads FQNNGV. The CDR3 DNA follows: TGTGCCAGCAGCTTAACAGGGCGCTCTGGAAACACCATATATTTT. It translates to CASSLTGRSGNTIYF.

The chain uses TRBV18 and TRBJ2-5, with no clear D. The CDR3 totals 12 residues. Germline values: CDR1 KGHSH, CDR2 LQKENI. V was pared by 3 bases and J by 5 bases, with 7 bases between. DNA for the CDR3: TGTGCCAGCTCACCCAAAGAGGAGACCCAGTACTTC. As protein: CASSPKEETQYF.

In this sample, this clone turned up many times. This chain uses TRBV7-2 with TRBJ1-2, with TRBD1 matching 8 bases. The CDR3 extends over 15 amino acids. Trimming cost V 5 bases and J 2 bases; bases outside gene matches: 7. The germline V gene has CDR1 SGHTA and CDR2 FQGNSA. CDR3 sequence: CASSPRQGINYGYTF. DNA of the CDR3: TGTGCCAGCAGCCCCCGACAGGGGATAAACTATGGCTACACCTTC.

V and J are TRBV5-1 and TRBJ1-1; maybe TRBD1 (6 bases). Germline CDR1 is SGHRS and CDR2 is YFSETQ. The CDR3 runs 16 residues. V lost 6 bases, J lost 5 bases, and 23 bases lay in between. CDR3 nucleotides: TGCGCCAGCACCCCGCGGGGCGGGGGCGCTTGGACTGAAGCTTTCTTT. Protein product: CASTPRGGGAWTEAFF.

CDR3 sequence (DNA): TGTGCCAGCAGTCGAACTAGCGGGGTTCTAAATGAGCAGTTCTTC. Protein: CASSRTSGVLNEQFF. The chain combines TRBV6-5 with TRBJ2-1; 10 bases match TRBD2. V was pared by 5 bases and J by 7 bases, with 8 bases of the junction left unmatched. The CDR3 has 15 amino acids. The V gene's germline CDR1 is MNHEY and CDR2 SVGAGI.

V usage is TRBV7-2 and J usage is TRBJ2-3; 7 nucleotides align to TRBD1. V dropped 7 bases and J dropped 5; count of bases not matched to a gene: 12. The germline V gene has CDR1 SGHTA and CDR2 FQGNSA. The length of the CDR3 is 15 residues. DNA of the CDR3: TGTGCCAGCACCAAAATAGGGGGCCTGGGAGATACGCAGTATTTT. It codes for CASTKIGGLGDTQYF.

The chain recombines TRBV7-2 with TRBJ2-7, with no clear D. This CDR3 comprises 16 residues. The germline CDR1 and CDR2 sequences are SGHTA and FQGNSA. The V end was cut by 0 bases, the J end by 2 bases, with 14 bases between. CDR3 in amino acids: CASSLAPVSLPYEQYF. The DNA for the CDR3 is TGTGCCAGCAGCTTAGCCCCAGTCTCGTTGCCCTACGAGCAGTACTTC.

This clone was detected only once. This chain connects TRBV30 to TRBJ1-1; D perhaps matches TRBD1 (5 bases). CDR1 is GTSNPN and CDR2 is SVGIG in the germline V gene (reference sequence). V lost 2 bases and J lost 1, with 11 bases in between. The CDR3 is 14 residues long. In DNA, the CDR3 is TGTGCCTGGAGTAGGGGCACAGCGAACACTGAAGCTTTCTTT. Protein product: CAWSRGTANTEAFF.

The chain combines TRBV2 with TRBJ1-5, with TRBD1 as a possible D gene (5 bases). Trimming removed 8 bases at V and 3 bases at J, with 11 bases between. Per germline, CDR1 SNHLY and CDR2 FYNNEI. The CDR3 has 13 residues. The CDR3: CASGGGPNQPQHF. The CDR3 region has the DNA TGTGCCAGCGGCGGGGGTCCCAATCAGCCCCAGCATTTT.

V gene TRBV7-5 combines with J gene TRBJ1-1. TRBV7-5 is a listed pseudogene. The length of the CDR3 is 17 residues. The CDR3 region is CARIAVPESDKNTEAFF. DNA of the CDR3: TGTGCCAGAATAGCGGTCCCCGAGTCAGACAAGAACACTGAAGCTTTCTTT.

V and J are TRBV7-9 and TRBJ2-5; D possibly corresponds to TRBD1 (6 bases). Germline CDR1 SEHNR, CDR2 FQNEAQ (reference sequence). V dropped 4 bases and J dropped 0 bases, with 9 bases sitting between them. The CDR3 runs to 14 residues. CDR3 sequence (DNA): TGTGCCAGCAGCTCAGGACAGTACCAAGAGACCCAGTACTTC. The encoded protein is CASSSGQYQETQYF. Looking up the rest from reference TRBV7-9 and TRBJ2-5 gives the full variable domain: DTGVSQNPRHKITKRGQNVTFRCDPISEHNRLYWYRQTLGQGPEFLTYFQNEAQLEKSRLLSDRFSAERPKGSFSTLEIQRTEQGDSAMYLCASSSGQYQETQYFGPGTRLLVL.

This clone was recorded a few times. V usage is TRBV5-4 and J usage is TRBJ1-1; tentatively, D is TRBD1 (5 bases). The CDR3 length is 14 residues. CDR1 is SGHNT and CDR2 is YYREEE in the germline V gene (reference sequence). Trimming pared 1 base from V and 6 bases from J, leaving 13 bases between. The CDR3 nucleotides are TGTGCCAGCAGCTTGAGGCAGGGCGGATCTGAAGCTTTCTTT. Residues: CASSLRQGGSEAFF.

This chain uses TRBV7-3 with TRBJ2-3; TRBD2 agrees at 9 bases. With 0 bases clipped from V and 6 bases from J, the junction kept 10 bases outside the gene matches. CDR1 is SGHTA and CDR2 is FQGTGA in the germline V gene. This CDR3 is built from 17 residues. The CDR3 spells CASSLTGTAGGGDTQYF. The CDR3 bases are TGTGCCAGCAGCTTAACGGGGACAGCGGGAGGTGGGGATACGCAGTATTTT.

CDR3 amino acids: CASSTKPGQGAVYEQYF. The CDR3 DNA is TGTGCCAGCAGCACCAAACCGGGACAGGGGGCCGTCTACGAGCAGTACTTC. The rearrangement uses TRBV11-1 and TRBJ2-7; 12 bases are a match to TRBD1. V lost 5 bases to trimming and J lost 3 bases; unmatched junction nucleotides: 11. Per germline, CDR1 SGHAT and CDR2 FQDESV (reference sequence). CDR3 size: 17 residues.